These 7 T cell receptor beta chains were all obtained from the same sample, sequenced in a study of cytomegalovirus exposure and HLA in healthy donors. TCRdb keeps only in-frame clones here, not all; method: immunoSEQ multiplex PCR. The data show about 200,000 clones, around 88% seen once. The sequencing input was PBMCs. The source of these receptors is a woman younger than 35 in good health and CMV-seronegative.

The table lists this clone with a count of one. The CDR3 DNA sequence: TGTGCCAGCAGCTTGAGAGCGGCAGAGACCCAGTACTTC. It codes for CASSLRAAETQYF. V usage is TRBV5-6 and J usage is TRBJ2-5; D may be TRBD2 (5 bases). The germline V gene has CDR1 SGHDT and CDR2 YYEEEE. Trimming cost V 1 base and J 4 bases, with 8 bases left between them. The length of the CDR3 is 13 residues.

The gene calls are TRBV27 and TRBJ2-7, with 8 bases matching TRBD2. Germline V gives CDR1 MNHEY, CDR2 SMNVEV (reference sequence). Losses at the gene ends were 7 bases for V and 3 bases for J; bases not matched to a gene: 11. The CDR3 is 15 amino acids. The CDR3 here is CASTRRGADLYEQYF. As DNA, the CDR3 is TGTGCCAGCACCCGGCGGGGGGCCGACCTCTACGAGCAGTACTTC.

This chain connects TRBV4-1 to TRBJ2-7; D perhaps matches TRBD1 (6 bases). The germline V and J ends were trimmed by 4 bases and 2 bases, with 12 bases remaining between them. This CDR3 comprises 14 residues. Germline CDR1 MGHRA, CDR2 YSYEKL. This chain's CDR3 is CASSRRTDPYEQYF. CDR3 coding DNA: TGCGCCAGCAGCCGCAGGACAGACCCCTACGAGCAGTACTTC.

J is TRBJ1-5 and V is TRBV28; no clear D. V was cut by 3 bases and J by 3 bases, with 15 bases left in between. The CDR3 sequence is 16 residues long. The germline V gene encodes CDR1 MDHEN and CDR2 SYDVKM. CDR3 nucleotides: TGTGCCAGCAGTTTTCGGCTTCGGCGGAACAATCAGCCCCAGCATTTT. The encoded protein is CASSFRLRRNNQPQHF.

This clone was detected once. V usage is TRBV30 and J usage is TRBJ2-7, with 7 bases aligning to TRBD2. The germline gives CDR1 GTSNPN, CDR2 SVGIG (reference sequence). V lost 2 bases and J lost 2; bases outside the gene matches: 9. The CDR3 is 15 residues long. As DNA, the CDR3 is TGTGCCTGGAGTCCCCGGGACCGGGGGGCCTACGAGCAGTACTTC. Translated, it gives CAWSPRDRGAYEQYF.

This clone was detected once. The chain recombines TRBV4-1 with TRBJ1-1; 8 bases line up with TRBD1. The CDR3 loop spans 15 amino acids. V gave up 4 bases and J gave up 4 bases; unmatched junction bases: 8. The germline V gene encodes CDR1 MGHRA and CDR2 YSYEKL. The CDR3 region is CASSPWTGRVTEAFF. In nucleotides, the CDR3 is TGCGCCAGCAGCCCCTGGACAGGGCGGGTCACTGAAGCTTTCTTT.

The V call is TRBV7-6, the J call TRBJ2-2; possibly TRBD2 for D (6 bases). Germline V gene lookup returns CDR1 SGHVS and CDR2 FNYEAQ. This CDR3 spans 14 amino acids. The V end was cut by 10 bases, the J end by 0 bases, with 12 bases between. The CDR3 bases are TGTGCCATCCGGGGGTTCGCGAACACCGGGGAGCTGTTTTTT. It translates to CAIRGFANTGELFF.